This record concerns one T cell receptor beta chain sequence. The data were taken from a study of blood T cell repertoires in COVID-19. Study-wide context: The United States, Italy and Spain were the sources of the acute and convalescent COVID-19 samples.

Methods used by the authors: Amplification with reference gene primers provided the estimates of nucleated cell counts. The assay was immunoSEQ multiplex PCR, and TCRdb's table has in-frame clones only and misses some. V and J calls and clone size are given by that table; D and trimming were obtained from the DNA. This sample has more than 95,000 clones, with around 83% found just once. The CDR3 totals 14 residues. Germline CDR1 and CDR2: LNHDA and SQIVND (reference sequence). V was trimmed by 4 bases and J by 2 bases, leaving 9 bases between them. The chain couples TRBV19 to TRBJ2-1; D is uncertain. The source of this sequence is a man older than 75 with active or convalescent COVID-19. The sample was peripheral blood. The CDR3 DNA follows: TGTGCCAGTAGTAAAACACAGCCCTACAATGAGCAGTTCTTC. Amino acids: CASSKTQPYNEQFF.